Following are 2 T cell receptor beta chains from one sample sequenced in a study of CD8 T cells in ankylosing spondylitis. Findings of the study overall: There was a TCR beta motif, made of several highly homologous variants, that appeared characteristic of ankylosing spondylitis blood.

These receptors have no known antigen. Via MiXCR, TCRdb re-called the 5' RACE reads, giving one row per CDR3 protein. The profile covers approximately 500,000 distinct CDR3 sequences, with 9.5% to 15% appearing a single time and over 6.5% taken by the ten largest. Source material: blood, either unsorted or a sorted T cell fraction (not recorded which). These receptors all come from a male donor with ankylosing spondylitis.

In this sample, this clonotype turned up a few times. This chain joins TRBV7-9 and TRBJ2-1; TRBD2 aligns across 9 bases. Germline values: CDR1 SEHNR, CDR2 FQNEAQ (reference sequence). V was clipped by 1 base and J by 2 bases; unmatched bases: 3. The CDR3 is made up of 16 amino acids. The chain's CDR3 is CASSLGRLAAYNEQFF. CDR3 nucleotides: TGTGCCAGCAGCTTAGGGAGACTAGCGGCCTACAATGAGCAGTTCTTC.

This clonotype has more than one count but fewer than ten. This sequence joins TRBV20-1 and TRBJ1-1; possibly TRBD1 for D (6 bases). Germline-derived CDR1 and CDR2 are DFQATT and SNEGSKA (reference sequence). The CDR3 is 14 residues long. V dropped 0 bases and J dropped 0 bases, with 8 bases sitting between them. The CDR3 here is CSAREAGVNTEAFF. The CDR3 coding sequence is TGCAGTGCTAGAGAAGCAGGGGTGAACACTGAAGCTTTCTTT.